The 7 T cell receptor beta chains presented below share a single source sample, sequenced in a study of blood T cell repertoires in COVID-19. TCRdb keeps only in-frame clones here, not all; method: immunoSEQ multiplex PCR. The data hold approximately 280,000 clones, with 70% to 90% observed a single time. The sample taken for sequencing was peripheral blood. The receptors shown here come from a woman in her seventies with acute or convalescent COVID-19.

The rearrangement joins TRBV30 to TRBJ1-1; TRBD1 is a possible D gene (6 bases). The CDR3 totals 14 residues. With 1 base removed from V and 5 bases from J, the gap between germline ends came to 14 bases. The germline V gene has CDR1 GTSNPN and CDR2 SVGIG (reference sequence). In DNA form, the CDR3 reads TGTGCCTGGAGTGCTACAGGGAGGGGGACTGAAGCTTTCTTT. This sequence encodes CAWSATGRGTEAFF.

This chain connects TRBV18 to TRBJ1-3; D is unclear. The V end lost 2 bases, the J end lost 0 bases, and 8 bases lay between the germline ends. Germline V gives CDR1 KGHSH, CDR2 LQKENI. This CDR3 is 15 amino acids long. Here the CDR3 reads CASSPWRDSGNTIYF. The CDR3 DNA sequence: TGTGCCAGCTCACCATGGCGGGACTCTGGAAACACCATATATTTT.

The chain combines TRBV9 with TRBJ1-2, with 8 bases identical to TRBD1. The V gene end was trimmed by 1 base and the J gene end by 5 bases; junction bases not matched to a gene: 7. This CDR3 spans 15 amino acids. The germline CDR1 and CDR2 sequences are SGDLS and YYNGEE. The DNA of the CDR3 is TGTGCCAGCAGCGTATCGCGACAGGGGCGTTATGGCTACACCTTC. The encoded protein is CASSVSRQGRYGYTF.

The chain carries TRBV19 and TRBJ1-1; TRBD1 matches at 8 bases. J lost 4 bases, V lost 4 bases, and 14 bases had no gene match. Germline V gene lookup returns CDR1 LNHDA and CDR2 SQIVND (reference sequence). The CDR3 runs 17 residues. This CDR3 reads CASSTPQGARLATEAFF. Here the CDR3 DNA reads TGTGCCAGTAGTACCCCTCAGGGGGCGCGTCTAGCCACTGAAGCTTTCTTT.

The J gene is TRBJ2-1, the V gene TRBV11-2; 11 bases fit TRBD2. Germline V gene lookup returns CDR1 SGHAT and CDR2 FQNNGV. Trimming cost V 3 bases and J 7 bases; bases outside gene matches: 5. CDR3 length equals 15 residues. CDR3 in amino acids: CASSFSGGAGNEQFF. In DNA form, the CDR3 reads TGTGCCAGCAGCTTTAGCGGGGGGGCAGGGAATGAGCAGTTCTTC.

The chain is built from TRBV11-2 and TRBJ1-1, with D perhaps matching TRBD1 (5 bases). Trimming took 6 bases from V and 6 from J, leaving 17 bases between them. The CDR3 totals 14 residues. Germline CDR1 is SGHAT and CDR2 is FQNNGV. The DNA of the CDR3 is TGTGCCAGCAGTGGGGAGGGCGGAGGGGCTGAAGCTTTCTTT. Encoded protein: CASSGEGGGAEAFF. Full variable domain (remainder filled in from reference TRBV11-2 and TRBJ1-1): EAGVAQSPRYKIIEKRQSVAFWCNPISGHATLYWYQQILGQGPKLLIQFQNNGVVDDSQLPKDRFSAERLKGVDSTLKIQPAKLEDSAVYLCASSGEGGGAEAFFGQGTRLTVV.

V gene TRBV30 combines with J gene TRBJ1-4; D is undetermined. Germline V gene lookup returns CDR1 GTSNPN and CDR2 SVGIG (reference sequence). The CDR3 length is 14 residues. Trimming left V 4 bases short and J 7 bases short, with 16 bases between. The CDR3 DNA is TGTGCCTGGACCTTGGGCATAGCGGGTGAAAAACTGTTTTTT. Protein: CAWTLGIAGEKLFF.